This entry concerns a single T cell receptor beta chain. V was pared by 0 bases and J by 5 bases, with 8 bases of the junction left unmatched. Germline-derived CDR1 and CDR2 are GTSNPN and SVGIG (reference sequence). This CDR3 is built from 15 residues. This sample was taken from a study of technical replicates of blood from a few donors. Measured with immunoSEQ multiplex PCR; TCRdb has only the in-frame clones, and not every one. This table holds around 83,000 clones, around 94% found once. Sequenced input: T cells isolated from PBMCs. The receptor was derived from a human donor in good health. This rearrangement joins TRBV30 to TRBJ1-1, with 8 nucleotides matching TRBD1. The CDR3 reads CAWSVFGQGLTEAFF. The CDR3 DNA reads as TGTGCCTGGAGTGTATTTGGACAGGGTCTGACTGAAGCTTTCTTT.